The clone carrying this T cell receptor (beta chain) was recorded at least ten times. Antigen: not known. Noted time point: persistent/refractory GD, antithyroid drugs over 5 years with positive TRAb. With RNA extracted from PBMCs as input, the TCR library was made. These data are taken from a study of regulatory T cells in long-lasting Graves disease. Study summary: The study counted Graves' disease as persistent given over 5 years of antithyroid drugs and positive TSH receptor antibodies. Study outcomes and limitations: Thyroid tissue went unexamined; only peripheral blood was analyzed.

Construction of TCR beta libraries relied on iRepertoire HTBI primers and on Arm-PCR targeting CDR3 regions. TCRdb passed the multiplex PCR reads through MiXCR, listing each CDR3 protein once. Of 700,000 or so distinct CDR3 sequences in the sample, roughly 30% were seen once. This CDR3 region has 15 residues. Trimming shortened V by 3 bases and J by 3 bases, and 13 bases separated the two germline ends. The receptor's source is a female donor with Graves disease. J is TRBJ2-3 and V is TRBV12-3 or TRBV12-4; D remains unclear. The sequencing used peripheral blood mononuclear cells (PBMCs), collected when the disease was refractory, from a patient treated with antithyroid drugs. The CDR3: CASSFMVIGTDTQYF. CDR3 coding DNA: TGTGCCAGCAGTTTTATGGTCATTGGGACAGATACGCAGTATTTT.